The next 20 T cell receptor beta chains were all read from a single sample in a study of regulatory T cells in long-lasting Graves disease. Specified time point: newly diagnosed GD, antithyroid drugs for less than 3 months. RNA from PBMCs was the source of the TCR library. Through Arm-PCR of CDR3 regions and iRepertoire HTBI primers, TCR beta libraries were built. TCRdb recomputed calls from the multiplex PCR reads with MiXCR, one row per CDR3 protein. The sample holds 350,000 to 500,000 distinct CDR3 sequences, roughly 15% seen once. The same sample was also studied in work on T cells in Graves' hyperthyroidism and ophthalmopathy.

This specimen was peripheral blood mononuclear cells (PBMCs), taken at new diagnosis, from a patient treated with antithyroid drugs. The receptors come from a woman between 18 and 30 years old with Graves disease.

Notes on this clonotype: The junction departs from germline at one end; a sequencing error may be responsible. V is TRBV7-2 and J is TRBJ2-5; no firm D call. CDR1 is SGHTA and CDR2 is FQGNSA in the germline V gene. The CDR3 runs to 14 residues. The CDR3 nucleotides read TGCGCCAGCAGCCAAGGCTGGAAACAAGAGACCCAGTACTTC. Translating gives CASSQGWKQETQYF.

This clonotype was detected many times. The chain couples TRBV28 to TRBJ1-4; D perhaps matches TRBD1 (5 bases). With 2 bases removed from V and 10 bases from J, the gap between germline ends came to 8 bases. CDR3 length equals 12 residues. Germline CDR1 and CDR2: MDHEN and SYDVKM. CDR3 sequence: CASSLVGGKLFF. The CDR3 DNA is TGTGCCAGCAGTTTAGTCGGGGGAAAACTGTTTTTT.

Regarding this clonotype: At one boundary the junction diverges from the germline segment, which might be a read error. The chain couples TRBV30 to TRBJ2-1, with D unclear. CDR1 is GTSNPN, CDR2 SVGIG, per germline (reference sequence). The CDR3 has 14 residues. CDR3 DNA sequence: TGTGCCTGGAGTGTAATGGATGTGTACAATGAGCAGTCCTTC. Translation gives CAWSVMDVYNEQSF.

The chain is built from TRBV10-3 and TRBJ1-6, with 7 bases that match TRBD1. The V gene's germline CDR1 is ENHRY and CDR2 SYGVKD. The CDR3 is 17 residues long. Trimming cost V 0 bases and J 6 bases; bases outside gene matches: 8. The CDR3 here is CAISESQGGQSNSPLHF. The CDR3, as DNA: TGTGCCATCAGTGAGTCGCAGGGGGGACAGAGTAATTCACCCCTCCACTTT.

This clonotype was counted at least ten times. The rearrangement uses TRBV9 and TRBJ2-1, with D maybe TRBD2 (5 bases). Trimming removed 2 bases at V and 4 bases at J, with 16 bases between. CDR1 SGDLS and CDR2 YYNGEE come from the germline V gene. The CDR3 loop spans 16 amino acids. The DNA for the CDR3 is TGTGCCAGCAGCGTGCTAGCAGCTACATATTACAATGAGCAGTTCTTC. Translated: CASSVLAATYYNEQFF.

This clonotype has a count of ten or more. An end of the junction does not agree with germline; a read error may underlie this. CDR3 sequence reads: CASSLGGGAKAF. The CDR3 DNA reads as TGTGCCAGCAGCCTAGGGGGGGGCGCTAAGGCCTTC. This chain joins TRBV3-1 and TRBJ1-2; D possibly corresponds to TRBD1 (6 bases). Per germline, CDR1 LGHDT and CDR2 YNNKEL (reference sequence). The CDR3 consists of 12 residues.

The rearrangement joins TRBV5-1 to TRBJ2-4; TRBD1 matches 7 bases. The germline V gene encodes CDR1 SGHRS and CDR2 YFSETQ. With 4 bases clipped from V and 6 bases from J, the junction kept 10 bases outside the gene matches. The CDR3 is 15 residues long. The CDR3 is CASSQGGGYGNIQYF. The CDR3 DNA is TGCGCCAGCAGCCAAGGGGGCGGTTACGGAAACATTCAGTACTTC.

This clonotype was seen many times. The V gene is TRBV12-3 or TRBV12-4, the J gene TRBJ1-5; D is uncertain. V lost 7 bases to trimming and J lost 6 bases, with 16 bases between them. The CDR3 sequence is 14 residues long. This CDR3 is CASTDRAPTQPQHF. Written as DNA, the CDR3 is TGTGCCAGCACCGACCGGGCTCCGACTCAGCCCCAGCATTTT.

This clonotype was seen only a few times. V gene TRBV19 combines with J gene TRBJ2-7; 9 nucleotides match TRBD1. Unmatched junction bases numbered 9, after V lost 5 bases and J lost 7 bases. Germline assignment: CDR1 LNHDA and CDR2 SQIVND (reference sequence). The CDR3 is 14 amino acids. The CDR3 reads CASSPRDRASEQYF. The CDR3, as DNA: TGTGCCAGTAGTCCCAGGGACAGGGCATCTGAGCAGTACTTC.

J is TRBJ2-7 and V is TRBV9, with 7 positions matching TRBD2. Germline lookup yields CDR1 SGDLS and CDR2 YYNGEE. The CDR3 runs 14 residues. The V and J ends lost 2 bases and 2 bases, in that order; junction bases with no gene match: 4. CDR3 amino acids: CASSVGGTTYEQYF. CDR3 in DNA: TGTGCCAGCAGCGTTGGTGGGACTACCTACGAGCAGTACTTC.

This chain joins TRBV27 and TRBJ1-5, with D possibly being TRBD1 (6 bases). Germline V gives CDR1 MNHEY, CDR2 SMNVEV (reference sequence). The V gene lost 6 bases and the J gene lost 4 bases, with 19 bases spanning the gap. There are 16 residues in the CDR3. The CDR3 reads CASSPLRGRGNQPQHF. CDR3 nucleotides: TGTGCCAGCAGCCCACTCAGGGGAAGGGGGAATCAGCCCCAGCATTTT.

The sample holds many counts of this clonotype. The rearrangement uses TRBV28 and TRBJ2-2; 10 positions match TRBD2. J was trimmed by 6 bases and V by 9 bases; bases with no gene match: 4. CDR1 and CDR2 from the germline V gene are MDHEN and SYDVKM. There are 13 residues in the CDR3. Here the CDR3 DNA reads TGTGCCAGGGGGACTAGCGTTTCCGGGGAGCTGTTTTTT. Encoded protein: CARGTSVSGELFF.

The CDR3 sequence: CASSLDRGAGNIQYF. The CDR3 DNA reads as TGTGCCAGCAGCTTAGATCGAGGGGCCGGAAACATTCAGTACTTC. V is TRBV11-2 and J is TRBJ2-4; the D gene could be TRBD1 or TRBD2 (5 bases each). The V and J ends lost 0 bases and 6 bases respectively, with 12 bases between them. The CDR3 is made up of 15 amino acids. The germline V gene has CDR1 SGHAT and CDR2 FQNNGV.

This clonotype showed up many times. The V gene is TRBV6-2 or TRBV6-3, the J gene TRBJ1-1; unclear D gene. V shed 7 bases and J shed 3 bases, with 15 bases lying between them. The CDR3 loop spans 14 amino acids. Germline V gene data show CDR1 as MNHEY and CDR2 as SVGEGT. The CDR3 nucleotides read TGTGCCAGCATGCGGGTCGTGGGATACACTGAAGCTTTCTTT. The encoded protein is CASMRVVGYTEAFF.

This clonotype appeared a few times. The gene calls are TRBV10-3 and TRBJ2-1; the match to TRBD2 covers 9 bases. The CDR3 has 16 residues. Losses at the gene ends were 3 bases for V and 9 bases for J; bases not matched to a gene: 12. The germline V gene encodes CDR1 ENHRY and CDR2 SYGVKD. In nucleotides, the CDR3 is TGTGCCATCAGTGATGGCGGCGGGAGGGCCGGGGCTGAGCAGTTCTTC. This encodes CAISDGGGRAGAEQFF.

This clonotype showed up many times. The V and J genes are TRBV5-5 and TRBJ2-5, with D maybe TRBD2 (6 bases). Trimming stripped 0 bases from V and 9 bases from J, with 18 bases between. The V gene's germline CDR1 is SGHKS and CDR2 YYEKEE (reference sequence). The length of the CDR3 is 15 residues. The CDR3 loop reads CASSLVPGLPSPQYF. CDR3 in DNA: TGTGCCAGCAGCTTGGTCCCGGGACTCCCCTCGCCCCAGTACTTC.

The chain is built from TRBV10-3 and TRBJ1-5; weak D call: TRBD1 (5 bases). Trimming took off 4 bases at V and 0 bases at J, with 13 bases between the two ends. Germline CDR1 reads ENHRY; CDR2 reads SYGVKD. The length of the CDR3 is 16 residues. The CDR3 sequence is CAISAGTPTSNQPQHF. The CDR3 DNA reads as TGTGCCATCAGTGCTGGGACGCCGACTAGCAATCAGCCCCAGCATTTT.

This clonotype was found a few times. The chain carries TRBV5-1 and TRBJ1-4; 9 bases align to TRBD1. Trimming at V came to 4 bases and at J to 7 bases, leaving 8 bases not matched to a gene. Germline V gene data show CDR1 as SGHRS and CDR2 as YFSETQ. This CDR3 comprises 15 residues. CDR3 protein: CASSLAGTGPEKLFF. In DNA, the CDR3 is TGCGCCAGCAGCCTCGCCGGGACAGGGCCTGAAAAACTGTTTTTT.

The CDR3 region has the DNA TGTGCCAGCATCCGCCTCCCCCGGACTAGCGGGAGGGCCGTTTTCACCGGGGAGCTGTTTTTT. Translated: CASIRLPRTSGRAVFTGELFF. V and J are TRBV7-2 and TRBJ2-2, with 15 bases aligning to TRBD2. This CDR3 region has 21 residues. Germline V lookup: CDR1 SGHTA, CDR2 FQGNSA. With V trimmed by 7 bases and J by 4 bases, 19 bases remained unmatched.

The table lists this clonotype with many counts. The J gene is TRBJ2-7, the V gene TRBV6-9; D is possibly TRBD1 (6 bases). Trimming shortened V by 4 bases and J by 2 bases, and 12 bases separated the two germline ends. Germline V gives CDR1 MNHGY, CDR2 SVAAGI. The CDR3 has 14 amino acids. The CDR3 bases are TGTGCCAGCAGTTTATACGGGACACCCTACGAGCAGTACTTC. Encoded protein: CASSLYGTPYEQYF.